This TCR beta chain came from a study of OX40 agonist ivuxolimab in advanced cancers. On the study more broadly: Recorded diagnoses for dose-escalation patients were hepatocellular carcinoma, melanoma, renal cell or head and neck cancer. Males comprised around 78% of the group, whose mean age was about 62 years (range roughly 20 to 90). Study conclusions and caveats: There was clonal expansion of CD4+ and CD8+ blood T cells by week 6 at 0.1 to 3.0 mg/kg.

Data came from immunoSEQ multiplex PCR; TCRdb stores just in-frame clones and leaves some out. The top ten clones hold 1.8% of a sample with roughly 36,000 clones, about 83% of them seen once. The CDR3 loop spans 11 amino acids. Germline V gene lookup returns CDR1 MDHEN and CDR2 SYDVKM. The V gene lost 2 bases and the J gene lost 3 bases, with 2 bases spanning the gap. In the case of this clone: Its antigen remains unknown.

A history of autoimmune disease or systemic immunosuppression excluded patients. The receptor was isolated from an adult with an advanced solid tumor such as melanoma, head and neck, liver or kidney cancer. The chain combines TRBV28 with TRBJ2-7; D call uncertain. Here the sequenced sample was CD4+ or CD8+ T cells sorted from blood, taken in a trial of the OX40 agonist ivuxolimab. The DNA for the CDR3 is TGTGCCAGCAGTTTAATCTACGAGCAGTACTTC. Encoded protein: CASSLIYEQYF.